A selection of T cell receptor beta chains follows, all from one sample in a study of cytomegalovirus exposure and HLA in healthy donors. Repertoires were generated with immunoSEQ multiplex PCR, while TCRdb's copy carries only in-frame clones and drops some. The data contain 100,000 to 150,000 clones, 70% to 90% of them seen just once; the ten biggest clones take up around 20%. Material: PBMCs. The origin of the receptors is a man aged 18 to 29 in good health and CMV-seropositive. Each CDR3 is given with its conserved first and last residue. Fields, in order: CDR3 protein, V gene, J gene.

CASSVTENTEAFF	TRBV6-1	TRBJ1-1
CASSDGGDNEKLFF	TRBV10-1	TRBJ1-4
CASSSGQGDIYGYTF	TRBV2	TRBJ1-2
CASSRDRVVSYNSPLHF	TRBV18	TRBJ1-6
CASSSEAGNYEQYF	TRBV6-5	TRBJ2-7
CASKSGGAGSGGYTF	TRBV2	TRBJ1-2
CASSLDQYGYTF	TRBV7-2	TRBJ1-2
CASSSTGGASYEQYF	TRBV11-1	TRBJ2-7
CASSTQPGQYEQYF	TRBV11-2	TRBJ2-7
CASSYSNSGYEQYF	TRBV6-6	TRBJ2-7
CASSYQAGGYYEQYF	TRBV7-3	TRBJ2-7
CASSDVGSVSYGYTF	TRBV6-1	TRBJ1-2
CASSQGDRVNSPLHF	TRBV28	TRBJ1-6
CAISGVDGAAGSGYTF	TRBV10-3	TRBJ1-2
CASSPGEGRYGYTF	TRBV7-9	TRBJ1-2
CASSGAYNEQFF	TRBV27	TRBJ2-1
CAVFTGGLYNEQFF	TRBV5-4	TRBJ2-1
CASITGGQGRRQYF	TRBV6-1	TRBJ2-7
CASSTDLAKNIQYF	TRBV2	TRBJ2-4
CASSQDGPGVYGYTF	TRBV4-1	TRBJ1-2
CASSLMARGNSLYEQYF	TRBV27	TRBJ2-7
CASSSYPPGAGELFF	TRBV27	TRBJ2-2
CASSPTGGNQPQHF	TRBV4-1	TRBJ1-5
CASSPSAGEKLFF	TRBV13	TRBJ1-4
CASSQGSGRANEQFF	TRBV4-1	TRBJ2-1
CASSPPGQGWSYEQYF	TRBV28	TRBJ2-7
CASSLAVTTTYEQYF	TRBV5-6	TRBJ2-7
CASSQGGSNTEAFF	TRBV4-1	TRBJ1-1
CASSLEGGIRTEAFF	TRBV5-1	TRBJ1-1
CASSLSGSGSYNEQFF	TRBV7-2	TRBJ2-1
CASRAARGVSDTQYF	TRBV9	TRBJ2-3
CASSFRTDNSPLHF	TRBV5-4	TRBJ1-6
CASSRQGQPNEKLFF	TRBV7-2	TRBJ1-4
CASSGEWFLYTEAFF	TRBV9	TRBJ1-1
CASGGSGYWTGGSDTQYF	TRBV2	TRBJ2-3
CASKQGGSTNEKLFF	TRBV4-1	TRBJ1-4
CASSPGGRGYTF	TRBV18	TRBJ1-2
CASSPRTGGYEQYF	TRBV4-1	TRBJ2-7
CASSLQENQETQYF	TRBV4-1	TRBJ2-5
CASSLNPGAYGYTF	TRBV7-2	TRBJ1-2
CASSRSLARTDTQYF	TRBV6-5	TRBJ2-3
CASRPLQAANEKLFF	TRBV19	TRBJ1-4
CASSHGTSGSRYNEQFF	TRBV7-9	TRBJ2-1
CASSLEQTNTGELFF	TRBV5-1	TRBJ2-2
CASTRQGQETQYF	TRBV6-5	TRBJ2-5
CASSETGYEQYF	TRBV11-1	TRBJ2-7
CASSKQGMNTEAFF	TRBV11-3	TRBJ1-1
CASSNVGTGGTEAFF	TRBV2	TRBJ1-1